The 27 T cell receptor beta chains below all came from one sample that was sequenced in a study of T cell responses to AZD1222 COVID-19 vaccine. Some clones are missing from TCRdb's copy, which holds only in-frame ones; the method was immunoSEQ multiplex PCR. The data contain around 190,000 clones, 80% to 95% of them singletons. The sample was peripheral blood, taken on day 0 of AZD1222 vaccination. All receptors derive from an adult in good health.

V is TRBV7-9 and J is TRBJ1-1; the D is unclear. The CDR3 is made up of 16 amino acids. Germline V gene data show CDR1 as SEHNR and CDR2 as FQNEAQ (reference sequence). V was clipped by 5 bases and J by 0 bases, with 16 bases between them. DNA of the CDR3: TGTGCCAGCAGCCCCCCCCGAGCAGACCTGAACACTGAAGCTTTCTTT. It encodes CASSPPRADLNTEAFF.

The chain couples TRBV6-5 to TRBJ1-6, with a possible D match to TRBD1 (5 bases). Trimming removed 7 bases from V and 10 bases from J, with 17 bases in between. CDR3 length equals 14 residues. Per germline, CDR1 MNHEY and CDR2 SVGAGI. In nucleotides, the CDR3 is TGTGCCAGCAAAAGCCAGGGAATCGGATCACCCCTCCACTTT. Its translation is CASKSQGIGSPLHF.

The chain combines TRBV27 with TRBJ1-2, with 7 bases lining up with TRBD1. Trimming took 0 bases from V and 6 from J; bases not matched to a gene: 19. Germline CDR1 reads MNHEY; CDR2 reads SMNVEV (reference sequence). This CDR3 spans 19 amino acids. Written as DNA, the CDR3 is TGTGCCAGCAGTTTATCCTCGAACAGGGGCCTTCGCTCGCTGCATGGCTACACCTTC. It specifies CASSLSSNRGLRSLHGYTF.

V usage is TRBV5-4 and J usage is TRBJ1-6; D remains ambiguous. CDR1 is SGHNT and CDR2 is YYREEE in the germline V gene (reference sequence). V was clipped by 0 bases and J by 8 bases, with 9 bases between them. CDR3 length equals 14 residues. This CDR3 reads CASSLGGTYSPLHF. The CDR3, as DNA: TGTGCCAGCAGCTTGGGAGGTACCTATTCACCCCTCCACTTT.

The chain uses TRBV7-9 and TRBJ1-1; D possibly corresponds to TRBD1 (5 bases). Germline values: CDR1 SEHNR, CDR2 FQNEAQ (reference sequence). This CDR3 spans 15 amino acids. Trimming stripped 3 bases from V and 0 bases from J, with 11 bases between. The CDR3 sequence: CASSFQGSMNTEAFF. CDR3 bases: TGTGCCAGCAGCTTTCAGGGCAGCATGAACACTGAAGCTTTCTTT.

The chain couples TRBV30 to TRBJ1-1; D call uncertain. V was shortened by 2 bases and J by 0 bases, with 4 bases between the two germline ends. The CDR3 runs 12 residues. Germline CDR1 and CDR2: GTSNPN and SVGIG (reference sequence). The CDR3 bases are TGTGCCTGGAGTCAGCTGAACACTGAAGCTTTCTTT. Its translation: CAWSQLNTEAFF.

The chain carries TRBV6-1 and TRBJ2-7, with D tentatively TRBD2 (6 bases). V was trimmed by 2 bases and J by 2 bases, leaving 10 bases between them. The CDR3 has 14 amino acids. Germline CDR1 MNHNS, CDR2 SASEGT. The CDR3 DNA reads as TGTGCCAGCAGTGAATTGGCGGGACCCTACGAGCAGTACTTC. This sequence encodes CASSELAGPYEQYF.

The DNA for the CDR3 is TGTGCCAGCAGCGCTAATTGGGGCAATTCACCCCTCCACTTT. This translates into CASSANWGNSPLHF. The V gene is TRBV6-5, the J gene TRBJ1-6; tentatively, D is TRBD1 (5 bases). The V and J ends lost 6 bases and 7 bases respectively, with 13 bases between them. Germline V lookup: CDR1 MNHEY, CDR2 SVGAGI. The CDR3 sequence is 14 residues long.

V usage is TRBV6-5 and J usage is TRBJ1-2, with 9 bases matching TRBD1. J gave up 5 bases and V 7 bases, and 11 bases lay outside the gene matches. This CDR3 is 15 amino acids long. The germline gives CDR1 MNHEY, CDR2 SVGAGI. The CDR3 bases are TGTGCCAGCATCACGGGACAGGGAAATGGGTATGGCTACACCTTC. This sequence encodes CASITGQGNGYGYTF.

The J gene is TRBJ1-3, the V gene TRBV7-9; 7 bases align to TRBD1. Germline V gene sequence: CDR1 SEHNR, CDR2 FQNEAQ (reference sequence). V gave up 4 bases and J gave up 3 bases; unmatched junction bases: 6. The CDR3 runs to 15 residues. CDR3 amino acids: CASSSLQGVGNTIYF. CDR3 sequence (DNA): TGTGCCAGCAGCTCCCTGCAGGGGGTTGGAAACACCATATATTTT.

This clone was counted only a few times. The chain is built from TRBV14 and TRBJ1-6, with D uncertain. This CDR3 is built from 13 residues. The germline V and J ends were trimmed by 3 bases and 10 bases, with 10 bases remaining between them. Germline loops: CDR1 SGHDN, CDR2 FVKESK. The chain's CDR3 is CASSQRRISPLHF. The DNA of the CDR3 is TGTGCCAGCAGCCAGAGACGAATATCACCCCTCCACTTT.

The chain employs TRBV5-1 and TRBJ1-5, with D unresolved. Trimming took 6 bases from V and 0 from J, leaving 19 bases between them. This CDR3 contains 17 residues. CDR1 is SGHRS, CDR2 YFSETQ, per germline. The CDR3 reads CASIGQTPSYSNQPQHF. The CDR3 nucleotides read TGCGCCAGCATTGGCCAGACCCCGTCTTATAGCAATCAGCCCCAGCATTTT. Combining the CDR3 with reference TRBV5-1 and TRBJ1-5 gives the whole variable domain KAGVTQTPRYLIKTRGQQVTLSCSPISGHRSVSWYQQTPGQGLQFLFEYFSETQRNKGNFPGRFSGRQFSNSRSEMNVSTLELGDSALYLCASIGQTPSYSNQPQHFGDGTRLSIL.

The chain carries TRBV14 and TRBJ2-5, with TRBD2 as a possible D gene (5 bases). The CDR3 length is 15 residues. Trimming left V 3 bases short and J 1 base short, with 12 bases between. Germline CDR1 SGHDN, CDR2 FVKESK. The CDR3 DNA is TGTGCCAGCAGCCAGTTTGCGGGTGTCCAAGAGACCCAGTACTTC. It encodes CASSQFAGVQETQYF.

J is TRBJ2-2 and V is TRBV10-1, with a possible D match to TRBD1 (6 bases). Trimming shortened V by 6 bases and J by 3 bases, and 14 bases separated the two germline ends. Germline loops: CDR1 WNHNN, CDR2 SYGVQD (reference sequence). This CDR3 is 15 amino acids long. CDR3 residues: CASSRDRRHTGELFF. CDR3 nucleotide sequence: TGCGCCAGCAGCCGCGACAGGCGGCACACCGGGGAGCTGTTTTTT.

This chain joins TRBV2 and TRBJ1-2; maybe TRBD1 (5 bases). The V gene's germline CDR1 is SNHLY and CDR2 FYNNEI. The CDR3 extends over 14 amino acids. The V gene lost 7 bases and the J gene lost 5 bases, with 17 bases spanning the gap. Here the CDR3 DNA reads TGTGCCAGCACCATGAGAGGGGTGGGATATGGCTACACCTTC. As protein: CASTMRGVGYGYTF.

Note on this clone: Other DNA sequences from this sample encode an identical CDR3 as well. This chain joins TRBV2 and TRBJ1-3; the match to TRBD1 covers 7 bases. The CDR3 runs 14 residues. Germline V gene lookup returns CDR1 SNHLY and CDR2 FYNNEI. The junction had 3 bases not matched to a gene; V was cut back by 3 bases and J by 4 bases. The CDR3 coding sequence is TGTGCCAGCAGTGACCGGACAGGAGGAAACACCATATATTTT. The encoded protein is CASSDRTGGNTIYF.

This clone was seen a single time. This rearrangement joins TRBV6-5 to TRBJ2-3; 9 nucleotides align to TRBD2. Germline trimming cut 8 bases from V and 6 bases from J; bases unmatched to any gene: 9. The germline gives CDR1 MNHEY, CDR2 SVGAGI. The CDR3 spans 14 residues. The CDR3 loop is CASGRTSASDTQYF. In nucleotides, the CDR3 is TGTGCCAGCGGACGGACTAGCGCCTCCGATACGCAGTATTTT.

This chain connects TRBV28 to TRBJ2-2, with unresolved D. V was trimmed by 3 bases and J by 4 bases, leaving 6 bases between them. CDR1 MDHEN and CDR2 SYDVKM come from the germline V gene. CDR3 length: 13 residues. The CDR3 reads CASSFRFTGELFF. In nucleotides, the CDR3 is TGTGCCAGCAGTTTCCGCTTCACCGGGGAGCTGTTTTTT. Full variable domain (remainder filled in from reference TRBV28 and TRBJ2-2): DVKVTQSSRYLVKRTGEKVFLECVQDMDHENMFWYRQDPGLGLRLIYFSYDVKMKEKGDIPEGYSVSREKKERFSLILESASTNQTSMYLCASSFRFTGELFFGEGSRLTVL.

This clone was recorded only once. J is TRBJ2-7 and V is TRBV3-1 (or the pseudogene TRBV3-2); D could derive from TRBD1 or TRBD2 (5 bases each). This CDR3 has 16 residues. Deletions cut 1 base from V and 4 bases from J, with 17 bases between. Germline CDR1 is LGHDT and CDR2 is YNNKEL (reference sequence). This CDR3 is CASSQVWGRPPYEQYF. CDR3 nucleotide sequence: TGTGCCAGCAGCCAAGTGTGGGGACGACCTCCATACGAGCAGTACTTC.

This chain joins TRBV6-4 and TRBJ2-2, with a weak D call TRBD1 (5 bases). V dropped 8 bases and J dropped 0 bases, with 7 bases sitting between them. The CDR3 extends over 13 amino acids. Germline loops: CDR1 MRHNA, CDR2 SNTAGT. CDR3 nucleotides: TGTGCCAGCGGGGCCTCGAACACCGGGGAGCTGTTTTTT. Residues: CASGASNTGELFF.

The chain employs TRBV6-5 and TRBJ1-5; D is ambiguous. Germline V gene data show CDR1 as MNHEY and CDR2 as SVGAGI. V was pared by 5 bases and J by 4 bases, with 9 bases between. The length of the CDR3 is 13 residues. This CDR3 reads CASSPQSNQPQHF. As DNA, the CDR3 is TGTGCCAGCAGTCCCCAAAGTAATCAGCCCCAGCATTTT.

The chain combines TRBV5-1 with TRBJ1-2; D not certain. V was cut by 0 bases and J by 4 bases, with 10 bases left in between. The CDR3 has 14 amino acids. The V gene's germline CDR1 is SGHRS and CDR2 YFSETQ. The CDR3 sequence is CASSLETAGYGYTF. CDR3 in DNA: TGCGCCAGCAGCTTGGAAACAGCTGGCTATGGCTACACCTTC.

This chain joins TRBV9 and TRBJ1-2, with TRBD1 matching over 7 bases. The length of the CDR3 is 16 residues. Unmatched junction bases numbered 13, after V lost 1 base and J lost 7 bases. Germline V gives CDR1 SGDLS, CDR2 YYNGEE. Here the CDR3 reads CASSVRSPGGKAGYTF. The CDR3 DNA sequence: TGTGCCAGCAGCGTACGAAGCCCAGGGGGTAAGGCTGGCTACACCTTC.

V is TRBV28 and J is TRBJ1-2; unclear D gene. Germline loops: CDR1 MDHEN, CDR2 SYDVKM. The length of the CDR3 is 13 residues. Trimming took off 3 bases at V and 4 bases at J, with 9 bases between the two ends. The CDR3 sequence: CASSLGRVYGYTF. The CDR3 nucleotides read TGTGCCAGCAGTTTGGGCAGAGTCTATGGCTACACCTTC.

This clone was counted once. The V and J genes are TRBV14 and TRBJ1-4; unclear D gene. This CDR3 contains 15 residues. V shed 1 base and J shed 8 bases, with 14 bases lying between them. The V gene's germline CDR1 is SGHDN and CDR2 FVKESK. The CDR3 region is CASSQGRGVGEKLFF. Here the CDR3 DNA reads TGTGCCAGCAGCCAAGGTCGGGGTGTTGGGGAAAAACTGTTTTTT.

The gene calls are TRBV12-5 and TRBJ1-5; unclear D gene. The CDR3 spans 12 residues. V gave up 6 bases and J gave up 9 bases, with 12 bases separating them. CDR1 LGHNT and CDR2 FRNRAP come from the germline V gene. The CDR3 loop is CASGPPLGPQHF. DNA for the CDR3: TGTGCTAGTGGCCCCCCCCTGGGGCCCCAGCATTTT.

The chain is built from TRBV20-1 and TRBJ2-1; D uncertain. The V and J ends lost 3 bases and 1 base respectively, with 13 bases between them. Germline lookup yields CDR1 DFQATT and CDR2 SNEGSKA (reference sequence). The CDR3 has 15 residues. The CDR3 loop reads CSASVASVSYNEQFF. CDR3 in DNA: TGCAGTGCTAGTGTGGCCAGTGTATCCTACAATGAGCAGTTCTTC.